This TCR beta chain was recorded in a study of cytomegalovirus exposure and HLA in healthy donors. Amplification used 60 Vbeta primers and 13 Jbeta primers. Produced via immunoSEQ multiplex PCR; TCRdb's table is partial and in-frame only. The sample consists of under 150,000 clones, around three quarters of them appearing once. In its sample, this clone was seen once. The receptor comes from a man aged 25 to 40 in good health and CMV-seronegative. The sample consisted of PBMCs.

CDR3 loop: CASRTTREEQFF. The CDR3 DNA is TGTGCCAGCAGAACCACTCGGGAAGAGCAGTTCTTC. The chain carries TRBV27 and TRBJ2-1; tentative D call: TRBD2 (5 bases). V was clipped by 6 bases and J by 10 bases, with 13 bases between them. The CDR3 is 12 residues long. Per the germline V gene, CDR1 is MNHEY and CDR2 is SMNVEV (reference sequence).